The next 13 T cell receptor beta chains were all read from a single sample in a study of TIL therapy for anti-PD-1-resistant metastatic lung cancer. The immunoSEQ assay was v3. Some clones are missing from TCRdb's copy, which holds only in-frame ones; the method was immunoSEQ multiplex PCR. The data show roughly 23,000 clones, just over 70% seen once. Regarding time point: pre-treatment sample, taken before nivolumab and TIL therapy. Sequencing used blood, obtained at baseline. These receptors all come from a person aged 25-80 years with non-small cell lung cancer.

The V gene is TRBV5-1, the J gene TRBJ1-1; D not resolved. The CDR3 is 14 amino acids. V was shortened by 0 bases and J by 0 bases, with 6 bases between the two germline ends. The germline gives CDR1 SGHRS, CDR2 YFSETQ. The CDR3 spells CASSLATVNTEAFF. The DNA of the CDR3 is TGCGCCAGCAGCTTGGCAACGGTGAACACTGAAGCTTTCTTT.

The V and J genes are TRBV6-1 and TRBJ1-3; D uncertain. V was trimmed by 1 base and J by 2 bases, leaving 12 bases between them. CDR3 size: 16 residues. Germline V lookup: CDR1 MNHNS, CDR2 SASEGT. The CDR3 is CASSEEGLSAGNTIYF. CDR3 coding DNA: TGTGCCAGCAGTGAAGAGGGCCTAAGCGCTGGAAACACCATATATTTT.

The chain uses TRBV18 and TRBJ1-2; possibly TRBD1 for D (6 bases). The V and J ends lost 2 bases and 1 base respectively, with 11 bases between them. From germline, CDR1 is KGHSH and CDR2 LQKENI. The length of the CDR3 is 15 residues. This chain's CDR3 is CASSPNRDGNYGYTF. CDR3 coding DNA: TGTGCCAGCTCACCAAACAGGGATGGTAACTATGGCTACACCTTC.

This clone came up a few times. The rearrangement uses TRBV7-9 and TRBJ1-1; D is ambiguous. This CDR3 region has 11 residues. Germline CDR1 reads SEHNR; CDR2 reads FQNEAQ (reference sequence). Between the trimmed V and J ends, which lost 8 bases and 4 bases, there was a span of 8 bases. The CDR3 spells CASWRGTEAFF. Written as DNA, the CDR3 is TGTGCCAGCTGGAGAGGCACTGAAGCTTTCTTT.

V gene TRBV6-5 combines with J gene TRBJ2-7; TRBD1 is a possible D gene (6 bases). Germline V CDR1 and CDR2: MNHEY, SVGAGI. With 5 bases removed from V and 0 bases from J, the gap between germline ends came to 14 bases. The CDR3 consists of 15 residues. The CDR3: CASSRTASSSYEQYV. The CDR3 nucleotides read TGTGCCAGCAGTAGGACAGCCTCCAGCTCCTACGAGCAGTACGTC.

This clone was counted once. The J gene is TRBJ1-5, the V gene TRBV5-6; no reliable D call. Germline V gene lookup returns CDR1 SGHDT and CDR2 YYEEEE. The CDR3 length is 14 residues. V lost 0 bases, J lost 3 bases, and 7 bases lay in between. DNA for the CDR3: TGTGCCAGCAGCTTGGGCGGAGCCAATCAGCCCCAGCATTTT. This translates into CASSLGGANQPQHF.

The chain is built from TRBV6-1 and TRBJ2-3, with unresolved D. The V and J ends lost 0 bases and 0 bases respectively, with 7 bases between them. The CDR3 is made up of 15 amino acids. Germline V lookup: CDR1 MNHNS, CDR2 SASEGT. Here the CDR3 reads CASSEANGSTDTQYF. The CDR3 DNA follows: TGTGCCAGCAGTGAAGCTAATGGGAGCACAGATACGCAGTATTTT.

The CDR3 here is CASSLAVGSTDTQYF. The CDR3 nucleotides read TGTGCCAGCAGCTTGGCCGTGGGGAGCACAGATACGCAGTATTTT. This sequence joins TRBV5-5 and TRBJ2-3; D gene uncertain. This CDR3 has 15 amino acids. Trimming pared 0 bases from V and 0 bases from J, leaving 8 bases between. CDR1 is SGHKS and CDR2 is YYEKEE in the germline V gene (reference sequence).

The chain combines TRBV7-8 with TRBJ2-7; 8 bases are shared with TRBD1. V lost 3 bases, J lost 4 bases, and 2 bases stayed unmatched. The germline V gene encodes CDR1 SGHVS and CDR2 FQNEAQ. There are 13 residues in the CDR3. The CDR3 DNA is TGTGCCAGCAGCTTGGGACAGGTATACGAGCAGTACGTC. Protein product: CASSLGQVYEQYV.

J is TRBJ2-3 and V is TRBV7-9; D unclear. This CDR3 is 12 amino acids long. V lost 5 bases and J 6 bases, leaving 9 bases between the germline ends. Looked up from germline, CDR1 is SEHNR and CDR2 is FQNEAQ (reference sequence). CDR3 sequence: CASSPLGDTQYF. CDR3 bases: TGTGCCAGCAGCCCCCTAGGTGATACGCAGTATTTT.

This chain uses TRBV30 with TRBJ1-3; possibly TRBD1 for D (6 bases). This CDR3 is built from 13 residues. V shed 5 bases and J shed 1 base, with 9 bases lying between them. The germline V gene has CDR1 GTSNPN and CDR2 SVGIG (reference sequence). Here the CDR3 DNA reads TGTGCCTGGTCCAGGGGTTCTGGAAACACCATATATTTT. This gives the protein CAWSRGSGNTIYF.

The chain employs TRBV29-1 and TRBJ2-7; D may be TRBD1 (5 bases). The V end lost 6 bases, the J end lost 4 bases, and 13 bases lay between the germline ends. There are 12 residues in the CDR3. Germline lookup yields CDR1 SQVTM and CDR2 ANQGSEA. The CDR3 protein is CSVLLDRYEQYV. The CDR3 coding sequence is TGCAGCGTCCTACTCGACAGATACGAGCAGTACGTC.

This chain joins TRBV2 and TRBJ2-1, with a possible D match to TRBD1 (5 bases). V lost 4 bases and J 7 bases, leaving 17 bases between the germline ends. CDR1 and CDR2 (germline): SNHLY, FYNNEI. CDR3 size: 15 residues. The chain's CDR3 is CASSVGQGRSNEQFF. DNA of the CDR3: TGTGCCAGCAGTGTTGGGCAGGGAAGGTCGAATGAGCAGTTCTTC.